This TCR beta chain was documented in a study of T cell responses to AZD1222 COVID-19 vaccine. Findings and limits, study-wide: Dominant CD4 TCR responses targeted spike regions 160-218 and 743-854. Targeting of unmutated variant regions was reportedly seen in nearly half of spike-specific TCRs.

Points on this clone: Its target is unknown.

TCRdb's table, derived via immunoSEQ multiplex PCR, lists solely in-frame clones and lacks some. This repertoire shows over 150,000 clones, 85% to 95% found once; its top ten account for around 0.97%. Germline V gene data show CDR1 as LGHNA and CDR2 as YNFKEQ. V was pared by 0 bases and J by 3 bases, with 14 bases between. CDR3 length equals 17 residues. This specimen consisted of peripheral blood, obtained 28 days after the second dose of the MenACWY control vaccine. The clonotype originates from an adult who received the MenACWY meningococcal vaccine as a control. The V gene is TRBV4-2, the J gene TRBJ2-2; weak D call: TRBD1 (6 bases). The CDR3 bases are TGTGCCAGCAGCCAAGACTCCAGGGGAGTCTACACCGGGGAGCTGTTTTTT. Its translation: CASSQDSRGVYTGELFF.